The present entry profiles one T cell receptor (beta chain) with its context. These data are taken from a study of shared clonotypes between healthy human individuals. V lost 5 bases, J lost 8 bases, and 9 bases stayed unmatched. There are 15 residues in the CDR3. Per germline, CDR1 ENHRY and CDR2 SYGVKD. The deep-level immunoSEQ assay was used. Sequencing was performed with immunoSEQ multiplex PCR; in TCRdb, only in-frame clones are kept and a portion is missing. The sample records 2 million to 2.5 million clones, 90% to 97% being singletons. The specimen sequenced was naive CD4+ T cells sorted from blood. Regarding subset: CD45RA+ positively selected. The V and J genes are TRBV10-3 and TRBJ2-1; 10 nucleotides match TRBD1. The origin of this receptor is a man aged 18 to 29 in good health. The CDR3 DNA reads TGTGCCATCAGTAGCCGGGACAGGGGATCGTATGAGCAGTTCTTC. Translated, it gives CAISSRDRGSYEQFF.